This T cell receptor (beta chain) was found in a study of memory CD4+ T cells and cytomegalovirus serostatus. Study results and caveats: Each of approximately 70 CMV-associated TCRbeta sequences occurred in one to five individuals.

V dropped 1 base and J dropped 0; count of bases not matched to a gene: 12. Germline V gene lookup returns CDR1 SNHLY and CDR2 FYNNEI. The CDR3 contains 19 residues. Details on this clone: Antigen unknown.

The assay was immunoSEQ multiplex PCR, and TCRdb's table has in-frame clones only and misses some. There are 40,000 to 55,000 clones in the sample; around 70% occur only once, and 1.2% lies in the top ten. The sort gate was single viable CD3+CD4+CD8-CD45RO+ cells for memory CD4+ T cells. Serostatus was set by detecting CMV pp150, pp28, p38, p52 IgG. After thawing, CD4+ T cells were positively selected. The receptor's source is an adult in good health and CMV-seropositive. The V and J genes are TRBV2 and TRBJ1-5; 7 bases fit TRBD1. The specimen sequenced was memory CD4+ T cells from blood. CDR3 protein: CASSEGTGARSYSNQPQHF. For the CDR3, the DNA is TGTGCCAGCAGTGAAGGGACAGGTGCCCGATCGTATAGCAATCAGCCCCAGCATTTT.